A selection of T cell receptor beta chains follows, all from one sample in a study of blood T cell repertoires in COVID-19. Clones were read by immunoSEQ multiplex PCR, and TCRdb kept only the in-frame ones, dropping some. The sample carries about 180,000 clones, approximately 88% recorded once. The sequenced sample consisted of peripheral blood. The receptors shown here come from an older woman with acute or convalescent COVID-19. The CDR3 runs from the conserved cysteine through the conserved F or W. The order of the fields is CDR3 length, V gene, J gene, clone size, D gene, CDR3 protein, CDR3 DNA. The D gene is left open where the match is weak. Clone size is given for some rows only: seen once, a few or many times, or a class if the clone is expanded.

13	TRBV29-1	TRBJ1-2	-	-	CSVESRNLPGYTF	TGCAGCGTTGAATCGCGGAACCTCCCAGGCTACACCTTC
20	TRBV7-8	TRBJ1-6	-	TRBD1	CASSLAPSPDRPSYNSPLHF	TGTGCCAGCAGCTTAGCCCCTAGTCCGGACAGGCCCTCCTATAATTCACCCCTCCACTTT
15	TRBV6-5	TRBJ1-6	few	TRBD1	CASRLTGTGTSPLHF	TGTGCCAGCAGACTCACCGGGACAGGGACCTCACCCCTCCACTTT
15	TRBV7-9	TRBJ1-4	-	TRBD1	CASSPTDRGNEKLFF	TGTGCCAGCAGCCCGACCGACAGGGGAAATGAAAAACTGTTTTTT
14	TRBV28	TRBJ1-4	-	TRBD1	CASRRQGNNEKLFF	TGTGCCAGCAGAAGACAGGGTAACAATGAAAAACTGTTTTTT
17	TRBV28	TRBJ1-1	-	-	CASRINPGTSGNTEAFF	TGTGCCAGCAGAATAAACCCAGGGACATCGGGGAACACTGAAGCTTTCTTT
12	TRBV28	TRBJ1-2	few	-	CATDQGNYGYTF	TGTGCCACCGATCAGGGTAACTATGGCTACACCTTC
13	TRBV25-1	TRBJ2-5	-	-	CASSPTGQETQYF	TGTGCCAGCAGTCCCACGGGCCAAGAGACCCAGTACTTC
19	TRBV6-4	TRBJ2-4	-	TRBD2	CASSAEGTSGVRGKNIQYF	TGTGCCAGCAGTGCAGAAGGGACTAGCGGGGTGCGGGGCAAAAACATTCAGTACTTC
15	TRBV7-9	TRBJ1-3	-	-	CASTSGPSSGNTIYF	TGTGCCAGCACCTCCGGTCCAAGCTCTGGAAACACCATATATTTT
14	TRBV7-2	TRBJ1-2	-	TRBD1	CASTGQGVPGGYTF	TGTGCCAGCACGGGACAGGGGGTTCCGGGAGGCTACACCTTC
15	TRBV3-1/TRBV3-2	TRBJ2-3	-	TRBD2	CASPIRLASTDTQYF	TGTGCCAGCCCGATTCGACTAGCGAGCACAGATACGCAGTATTTT